This passage covers 30 T cell receptor beta chains from one sample sequenced in a study of chemoradiotherapy in HPV16-positive cancers. Here immunoSEQ multiplex PCR was the method, and the copy in TCRdb shows in-frame clones only, minus some. Here the sample spans around 13,000 clones, about 72% being singletons. Sampling was performed from a patient who underwent chemoradiotherapy. The receptors derive from a human donor with HPV-associated anogenital cancer.

The CDR3 DNA reads as TGTGCCAGCAGCGCGACACCCTCAGGGACCCAGTACTTC. Protein sequence: CASSATPSGTQYF. The chain joins TRBV7-8 to TRBJ2-5; D call uncertain. There are 13 residues in the CDR3. CDR1 SGHVS and CDR2 FQNEAQ come from the germline V gene. V was cut by 5 bases and J by 7 bases, with 14 bases left in between.

This chain connects TRBV19 to TRBJ2-3, with D uncertain. CDR3 length equals 15 residues. Germline CDR1 and CDR2: LNHDA and SQIVND (reference sequence). Trimming shortened V by 1 base and J by 0 bases, and 8 bases separated the two germline ends. The DNA for the CDR3 is TGTGCCAGTAGTATAGGGCACACTAGCACAGATACGCAGTATTTT. This encodes CASSIGHTSTDTQYF.

The chain employs TRBV6-6 and TRBJ1-1; 7 positions match TRBD1. The J segment lost 11 bases and the V segment lost 4 bases, leaving 7 bases of the junction unmatched. Germline CDR1 is MNHNY and CDR2 is SVGAGI (reference sequence). The CDR3 sequence is 12 residues long. Here the CDR3 DNA reads TGTGCCAGCAGTTTTGGGCAGGGGGGCGCTTTCTTT. This gives the protein CASSFGQGGAFF.

This chain uses TRBV2 with TRBJ1-5; D not certain. V was clipped by 2 bases and J by 7 bases, with 12 bases between them. Looked up from germline, CDR1 is SNHLY and CDR2 is FYNNEI. The CDR3 loop spans 14 amino acids. The CDR3 sequence: CASSERALTQPQHF. The CDR3 DNA reads TGTGCCAGCAGTGAACGTGCACTGACACAGCCCCAGCATTTT.

The chain joins TRBV7-3 to TRBJ2-2; TRBD2 matches at 9 bases. The CDR3 consists of 15 residues. Per germline, CDR1 SGHTA and CDR2 FQGTGA. After removal of 7 bases from V and 3 bases from J, the junction contained 6 bases not matched to a gene. The CDR3 loop is CASKYSGGDTGELFF. For the CDR3, the DNA is TGTGCCAGCAAGTATAGCGGGGGTGACACCGGGGAGCTGTTTTTT.

J is TRBJ2-3 and V is TRBV5-4, with D tentatively TRBD2 (6 bases). The ends were cut back, 4 bases at V and 9 bases at J, with 18 bases in the middle. The CDR3 sequence is 14 residues long. Germline V lookup: CDR1 SGHNT, CDR2 YYREEE (reference sequence). The DNA of the CDR3 is TGTGCCAGCAGCCTACCTAGCGTTGTGAAGACGCAGTATTTT. It specifies CASSLPSVVKTQYF.

The CDR3 bases are TGTGCCAGCTCACCATCGGGAGGTGGTGAAAAACTGTTTTTT. This sequence encodes CASSPSGGGEKLFF. The genes are TRBV18 and TRBJ1-4; D gene uncertain. CDR3 length: 14 residues. Trimming took off 2 bases at V and 7 bases at J, with 11 bases between the two ends. Germline CDR1 is KGHSH and CDR2 is LQKENI.

CDR3 in amino acids: CAISEPQRGAENEQFF. The CDR3 DNA is TGTGCCATCAGTGAGCCCCAGCGGGGGGCAGAGAATGAGCAGTTCTTC. The chain links TRBV10-3 to TRBJ2-1; 9 nucleotides match TRBD2. The germline gives CDR1 ENHRY, CDR2 SYGVKD. With V trimmed by 2 bases and J by 7 bases, 9 bases remained unmatched. The CDR3 extends over 16 amino acids.

The chain employs TRBV5-1 and TRBJ2-2, with 9 bases aligning to TRBD1. The V segment lost 3 bases and the J segment 3 bases; nucleotides outside the gene matches: 3. This CDR3 spans 15 amino acids. Germline V CDR1 and CDR2: SGHRS, YFSETQ. Here the CDR3 DNA reads TGCGCCAGCAGCTATGGACAGGGGCACACCGGGGAGCTGTTTTTT. This gives the protein CASSYGQGHTGELFF.

The V call is TRBV6-4, the J call TRBJ2-1; the match to TRBD2 covers 7 bases. The junction had 4 bases not matched to a gene; V was cut back by 5 bases and J by 0 bases. In germline, CDR1 is MRHNA, CDR2 SNTAGT. This CDR3 is 15 amino acids long. The CDR3: CASSPSGTSYNEQFF. The CDR3 DNA sequence: TGTGCCAGCAGTCCGAGCGGGACCTCCTACAATGAGCAGTTCTTC.

This sequence joins TRBV10-3 and TRBJ1-2, with D hard to call. This CDR3 is built from 13 residues. Trimming left V 3 bases short and J 5 bases short, with 10 bases between. Germline V lookup: CDR1 ENHRY, CDR2 SYGVKD. The CDR3 nucleotides read TGTGCCATCAGTGATGGCGGCCCATATGGCTACACCTTC. It is translated as CAISDGGPYGYTF.

Only one count was recorded for this clone. The chain recombines TRBV7-9 with TRBJ2-5; D perhaps matches TRBD1 (5 bases). Germline CDR1 SEHNR, CDR2 FQNEAQ (reference sequence). This CDR3 has 14 amino acids. The V end lost 5 bases, the J end lost 5 bases, and 15 bases lay between the germline ends. Here the CDR3 reads CASSPWKGLETQYF. CDR3 sequence (DNA): TGTGCCAGCAGCCCATGGAAGGGGCTCGAGACCCAGTACTTC.

This sequence joins TRBV11-2 and TRBJ2-5; D remains ambiguous. The CDR3 is 12 amino acids. Deletions cut 5 bases from V and 5 bases from J, with 9 bases between. Germline-derived CDR1 and CDR2 are SGHAT and FQNNGV. The CDR3 loop is CASSPSRETQYF. The CDR3 coding sequence is TGTGCCAGCAGCCCCTCTAGGGAGACCCAGTACTTC.

This sequence joins TRBV9 and TRBJ1-1; D call uncertain. CDR1 is SGDLS and CDR2 is YYNGEE in the germline V gene. V was shortened by 2 bases and J by 4 bases, with 12 bases between the two germline ends. The CDR3 covers 14 residues. CDR3 sequence reads: CASSVEGITTEAFF. CDR3 sequence (DNA): TGTGCCAGCAGCGTGGAGGGAATTACCACTGAAGCTTTCTTT.

This clone has just one count. This sequence joins TRBV21-1 and TRBJ2-5; the table's D call, TRBD1, was not checked against the DNA. TRBV21-1 is a pseudogene locus. This CDR3 spans 14 amino acids. CDR3 sequence: CASSNQTGIETQYF. The CDR3, as DNA: TGTGCCAGCAGCAACCAGACAGGGATTGAGACCCAGTACTTC.

The genes are TRBV18 and TRBJ1-1, with 8 bases identical to TRBD1. Germline V gene data show CDR1 as KGHSH and CDR2 as LQKENI. This CDR3 has 16 residues. The trim removed 10 bases at V and 1 base at J, leaving 14 bases unmatched. CDR3 coding DNA: TGTGCCAACTCGATTTCTCAGGGGGCCACGAACACTGAAGCTTTCTTT. It specifies CANSISQGATNTEAFF.

This chain uses TRBV19 with TRBJ2-5; D call uncertain. The CDR3 totals 14 residues. CDR1 LNHDA and CDR2 SQIVND come from the germline V gene (reference sequence). Trimming removed 9 bases at V and 5 bases at J, with 19 bases between. The CDR3 loop is CASNPTTAGETQYF. The CDR3, as DNA: TGTGCCAGCAACCCGACCACGGCTGGGGAGACCCAGTACTTC.

CDR3 nucleotide sequence: TGTGCCAGCAGCTTAAACTCAGGGGTCGGCACTGAAGCTTTCTTT. It codes for CASSLNSGVGTEAFF. The V and J genes are TRBV11-2 and TRBJ1-1, with D tentatively TRBD1 (6 bases). V shed 2 bases and J shed 4 bases, with 14 bases lying between them. The germline V gene has CDR1 SGHAT and CDR2 FQNNGV. The CDR3 consists of 15 residues.

The rearrangement uses TRBV13 and TRBJ2-3; D may be TRBD2 (6 bases). The CDR3 covers 15 residues. The V gene's germline CDR1 is PRHDT and CDR2 FYEKMQ (reference sequence). The germline V and J ends were trimmed by 1 base and 0 bases, with 8 bases remaining between them. The CDR3 bases are TGTGCCAGCAGCTTAGTGGGGACTAGCACAGATACGCAGTATTTT. Its protein product is CASSLVGTSTDTQYF.

This chain connects TRBV6-5 to TRBJ2-3, with D possibly being TRBD2 (6 bases). The V and J ends lost 4 bases and 2 bases respectively, with 13 bases between them. Per germline, CDR1 MNHEY and CDR2 SVGAGI. CDR3 length equals 15 residues. This chain's CDR3 is CASSSTGDLTDTQYF. Here the CDR3 DNA reads TGTGCCAGCAGTTCCACGGGGGACCTCACAGATACGCAGTATTTT.

The genes are TRBV2 and TRBJ1-5, with D possibly being TRBD1 (6 bases). Germline V CDR1 and CDR2: SNHLY, FYNNEI. Trimming took off 4 bases at V and 6 bases at J, with 13 bases between the two ends. The length of the CDR3 is 14 residues. CDR3 protein: CASSGQVGIQPQHF. The CDR3 DNA follows: TGTGCCAGCAGTGGACAGGTGGGAATTCAGCCCCAGCATTTT.

This chain links TRBV7-2 with TRBJ2-5; maybe TRBD1 (6 bases). The V gene's germline CDR1 is SGHTA and CDR2 FQGNSA. This CDR3 region has 15 residues. The V and J ends lost 2 bases and 2 bases respectively, with 12 bases between them. CDR3 nucleotide sequence: TGTGCCAGCAGCTTACTCCCCGGACAGCAAGAGACCCAGTACTTC. This translates into CASSLLPGQQETQYF.

The rearrangement links TRBV18 to TRBJ1-1; no clear D. Germline V gene lookup returns CDR1 KGHSH and CDR2 LQKENI. The length of the CDR3 is 16 residues. V lost 3 bases and J 4 bases, leaving 18 bases between the germline ends. The CDR3 coding sequence is TGTGCCAGCTCACCCGCGATTGGGGTTGTGGGCACTGAAGCTTTCTTT. Its protein is CASSPAIGVVGTEAFF.

This chain uses TRBV18 with TRBJ1-1, with 11 bases lining up with TRBD1. The length of the CDR3 is 20 residues. Per the germline V gene, CDR1 is KGHSH and CDR2 is LQKENI. The ends lost 0 bases at V and 1 base at J; junction bases unmatched: 13. The CDR3 DNA is TGTGCCAGCTCACCACCAAAAACGGGACAGGGGGTTGTATGGAACACTGAAGCTTTCTTT. Translating it yields CASSPPKTGQGVVWNTEAFF.

This clone was picked up a small number of times. The chain uses TRBV7-8 and TRBJ1-2; D not certain. V lost 3 bases and J lost 4, with 12 bases in between. Germline assignment: CDR1 SGHVS and CDR2 FQNEAQ. CDR3 length: 14 amino acids. The CDR3 sequence: CASSFPDGLYGYTF. CDR3 nucleotide sequence: TGTGCCAGCAGCTTCCCGGACGGCCTCTATGGCTACACCTTC.

This chain links TRBV5-1 with TRBJ2-7, with D unclear. Germline V gene lookup returns CDR1 SGHRS and CDR2 YFSETQ. The CDR3 is made up of 17 amino acids. V was trimmed by 5 bases and J by 3 bases, leaving 24 bases between them. The CDR3 DNA reads as TGCGCCAGCAGACAGTTGGATGGACGCCGGGTAGGCTACGAGCAGTACTTC. It codes for CASRQLDGRRVGYEQYF.

V and J are TRBV7-2 and TRBJ2-7; D remains ambiguous. The CDR3 has 12 residues. V gave up 1 base and J gave up 9 bases, with 10 bases separating them. Germline assignment: CDR1 SGHTA and CDR2 FQGNSA. The DNA for the CDR3 is TGTGCCAGCAGCTTAGTCGGATTAGGGCAGTACTTC. This translates into CASSLVGLGQYF.

The chain links TRBV18 to TRBJ1-6; D may be TRBD1 (6 bases). This CDR3 region has 12 residues. V lost 7 bases to trimming and J lost 7 bases, with 8 bases between them. From germline, CDR1 is KGHSH and CDR2 LQKENI. The CDR3 DNA reads TGTGCCAGCTTCCAGGGGAATTCACCCCTCCACTTT. This translates into CASFQGNSPLHF.

V gene TRBV15 combines with J gene TRBJ1-5; 7 bases fit TRBD1. Germline CDR1 reads LNHNV; CDR2 reads YYDKDF (reference sequence). The ends lost 5 bases at V and 0 bases at J; junction bases unmatched: 10. The CDR3 runs 17 residues. The CDR3 loop reads CATSARDRLYSNQPQHF. Here the CDR3 DNA reads TGTGCCACCAGCGCCCGGGACAGACTATATAGCAATCAGCCCCAGCATTTT.

This sequence joins TRBV7-2 and TRBJ2-7; no reliable D call. Germline V CDR1 and CDR2: SGHTA, FQGNSA. Trimming took 4 bases from V and 0 from J, leaving 13 bases between them. The CDR3 sequence is 15 residues long. This chain's CDR3 is CASSYDPGVSYEQYF. CDR3 bases: TGTGCCAGCAGCTATGATCCTGGGGTCTCCTACGAGCAGTACTTC.